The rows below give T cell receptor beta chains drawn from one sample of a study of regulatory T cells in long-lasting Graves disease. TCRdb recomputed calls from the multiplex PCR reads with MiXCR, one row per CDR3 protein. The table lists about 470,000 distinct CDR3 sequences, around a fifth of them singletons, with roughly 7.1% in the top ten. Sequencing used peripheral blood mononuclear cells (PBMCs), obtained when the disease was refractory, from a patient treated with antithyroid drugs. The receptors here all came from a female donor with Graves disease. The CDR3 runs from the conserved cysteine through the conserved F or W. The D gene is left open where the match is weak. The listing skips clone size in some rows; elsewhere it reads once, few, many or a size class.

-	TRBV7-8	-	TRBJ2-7	TGTGCCAGCAGCGTCTTACAGGGGGGGTCCTACGAGCAGTACTTC	CASSVLQGGSYEQYF
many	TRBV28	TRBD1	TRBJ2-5	TGTGCCAGCCTCCGGGACAGGGGGGAGACCCAGTACTTC	CASLRDRGETQYF
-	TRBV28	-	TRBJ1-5	TGTGCCAGCAGTTTATCGGTACTCCGCCCGTGGCAGCCCCAGCATTTT	CASSLSVLRPWQPQHF
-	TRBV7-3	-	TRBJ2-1	TGTGCCAGCAGCCCAGGACACACAAGGGGTAATGAGCAGTTCTTC	CASSPGHTRGNEQFF
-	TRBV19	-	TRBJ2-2	TGTGCCAGTAGCCGTGGCAACGATCCCGGGGAGCTGTTTTTT	CASSRGNDPGELFF
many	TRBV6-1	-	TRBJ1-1	TGTGCCAGCAGTGCTTTCGGGACACGGGCTTTCTTT	CASSAFGTRAFF
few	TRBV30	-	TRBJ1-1	TGTGCCTGGAGCCGGAGCCCCGCCACTGAAGCTTTCTTT	CAWSRSPATEAFF
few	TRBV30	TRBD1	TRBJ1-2	TGTGCCTGGTTGAAACAGGGGCCAGATGGCTACACCTTC	CAWLKQGPDGYTF
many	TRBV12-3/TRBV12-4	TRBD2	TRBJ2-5	TGTGCCAGCAGTCCTCTAGCGGGAGGCCTACAAGAGACCCAGTACTTC	CASSPLAGGLQETQYF
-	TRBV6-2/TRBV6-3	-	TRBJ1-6	TGTGCCAGCAGCTACGCTCGGGCCGATAATTCACCCCTCCACTTT	CASSYARADNSPLHF
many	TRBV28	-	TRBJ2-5	TGTGCCAGCAGTTCTCCAGGACACCAAGAGACCCAGTACTTC	CASSSPGHQETQYF
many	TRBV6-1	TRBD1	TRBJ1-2	TGTGCCACCACAGACGGGGGACAGGGTGCATTTTTATATGGCTACACCTTC	CATTDGGQGAFLYGYTF
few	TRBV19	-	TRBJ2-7	TGTGCCAGTAGTATTCTAGGGGCCGAGCAGTACTTC	CASSILGAEQYF
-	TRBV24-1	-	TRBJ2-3	TGTGCCACCAGTCTCCCTTCTACCGGGACACCTTCTAGCACAGATACGCAGTATTTT	CATSLPSTGTPSSTDTQYF
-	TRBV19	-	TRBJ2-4	TGTGCCAGTAGTATGAGTAGACAGGCGGTCCTCAACATTCAGTACTTC	CASSMSRQAVLNIQYF